This is a list of T cell receptor beta chains from one sample in a study of blood T cell repertoires in COVID-19. This table comes from immunoSEQ multiplex PCR, and its TCRdb copy is limited to in-frame clones, with some not included. The data hold hundreds of thousands of clones, with roughly 88% observed a single time. Sequences were obtained from PBMCs or T cells enriched from blood (not recorded which). The origin of the receptors is a woman between 40 and 50 years old with acute COVID-19. CDR3s include the opening cysteine and the closing phenylalanine or tryptophan. D genes are given only for firm matches. Some rows have no size entry. The others give once, few or many, or a class for an expanded clone.

J,V,D,size,CDR3,DNA
TRBJ1-1,TRBV9,.,.,CASRSGVGRTEAFF,TGTGCCAGCAGGTCAGGCGTGGGTCGGACTGAAGCTTTCTTT
TRBJ1-5,TRBV27,.,.,CASSLRGHQPQHF,TGTGCCAGCAGTTTGCGGGGGCATCAGCCCCAGCATTTT
TRBJ1-1,TRBV19,.,.,CASSLTENTEAFF,TGTGCCAGTAGTCTGACAGAGAACACTGAAGCTTTCTTT
TRBJ1-4,TRBV9,.,.,CASSGEGRPAEKLFF,TGTGCCAGCAGCGGAGAGGGCCGACCAGCGGAAAAACTGTTTTTT
TRBJ2-5,TRBV13,TRBD1,.,CASSQGGQGVGETQYF,TGTGCCAGCAGCCAAGGTGGACAGGGGGTCGGGGAGACCCAGTACTTC
TRBJ2-3,TRBV2,.,few,CASSEALVSAQYF,TGTGCCAGCAGTGAAGCTCTAGTTTCGGCGCAGTATTTT
TRBJ2-5,TRBV4-2,TRBD1,once,CASSQDPAGGNQETQYF,TGTGCCAGCAGCCAAGATCCGGCAGGGGGCAACCAAGAGACCCAGTACTTC
TRBJ2-5,TRBV10-3,TRBD1,.,CAIRMTGDGETQYF,TGTGCCATCAGGATGACAGGGGATGGGGAGACCCAGTACTTC
TRBJ2-1,TRBV11-2,TRBD1,.,CASSLPRTGPWNEQFF,TGTGCCAGCAGCTTACCTCGGACAGGCCCATGGAATGAGCAGTTCTTC
TRBJ1-1,TRBV19,TRBD1,.,CASLPGTGGRNTEAFF,TGTGCCAGCCTCCCCGGGACAGGGGGCCGGAACACTGAAGCTTTCTTT
TRBJ1-1,TRBV27,TRBD1,.,CASSLGTGMGNEAFF,TGTGCCAGCAGTTTGGGGACAGGGATGGGGAATGAAGCTTTCTTT
TRBJ2-4,TRBV6-5,TRBD2,.,CASSYSMAGGRTIQYF,TGTGCCAGCAGTTACTCGATGGCGGGAGGGAGGACCATTCAGTACTTC
TRBJ1-3,TRBV18,TRBD1,.,CASSLPRTGASSGNTIYF,TGTGCCAGCTCACTGCCTAGAACAGGGGCCAGCTCTGGAAACACCATATATTTT
TRBJ2-5,TRBV5-1,TRBD1,.,CASSPPQGIGETQYF,TGCGCCAGCAGCCCCCCACAGGGGATAGGAGAGACCCAGTACTTC
TRBJ1-4,TRBV6-4,TRBD1,once,CASSASTGTNEKLFF,TGTGCCAGCAGTGCATCGACAGGGACTAATGAAAAACTGTTTTTT
TRBJ2-1,TRBV27,TRBD2,once,CASSRLAGGYEQFF,TGTGCCAGCAGCCGACTAGCGGGAGGGTATGAGCAGTTCTTC
TRBJ1-1,TRBV7-9,TRBD1,.,CASSPQGARGTEAFF,TGTGCCAGCAGCCCACAGGGGGCTAGGGGGACTGAAGCTTTCTTT
TRBJ1-2,TRBV5-1,.,.,CASSLGLGVMNYGYTF,TGCGCCAGCAGCTTGGGTCTAGGGGTAATGAACTATGGCTACACCTTC
TRBJ1-2,TRBV2,.,few,CASQRDNPNYGYTF,TGTGCCAGCCAACGGGACAACCCTAACTATGGCTACACCTTC
TRBJ2-7,TRBV28,TRBD2,.,CASSLKFLAGHYEQYF,TGTGCCAGCAGTTTAAAGTTCCTAGCGGGACACTACGAGCAGTACTTC
TRBJ1-2,TRBV24-1,TRBD1,.,CATSGQGTRGYTF,TGTGCCACCTCCGGACAGGGAACGCGTGGCTACACCTTC